A single sample gave rise to the 29 T cell receptor beta chains below, sequenced in a study of identical twins. Using its own MiXCR run on the 5' RACE reads, TCRdb lists one record per CDR3 protein. The sample contains nearly 650,000 distinct CDR3 sequences, roughly 6.6% of which appear only once. These data are also associated with another study on yellow fever vaccine responses in identical twins.

The sample comprised PBMCs. The receptors were sampled from a woman in her late teens or twenties in good health.

This chain connects TRBV7-2 to TRBJ2-7; 8 bases are a match to TRBD2. Germline V gene sequence: CDR1 SGHTA, CDR2 FQGNSA. The CDR3 runs to 13 residues. Trimming took 3 bases from V and 6 from J; bases not matched to a gene: 4. Here the CDR3 DNA reads TGTGCCAGCAGCTTCGGACTAGCTCGCGAGCAGTACTTC. Residues: CASSFGLAREQYF.

This chain uses TRBV15 with TRBJ1-4; 7 nucleotides line up with TRBD1. Germline V gene data show CDR1 as LNHNV and CDR2 as YYDKDF (reference sequence). V lost 1 base to trimming and J lost 5 bases; unmatched junction nucleotides: 7. This CDR3 is built from 16 residues. In nucleotides, the CDR3 is TGTGCCACCAGCAGAGTGAGCACAGGGGAAAATGAAAAACTGTTTTTT. It codes for CATSRVSTGENEKLFF.

This clonotype was counted between two and nine times. This chain links TRBV7-3 with TRBJ2-7, with D hard to call. Germline V gene sequence: CDR1 SGHTA, CDR2 FQGTGA. The CDR3 spans 14 residues. The V end lost 5 bases, the J end lost 0 bases, and 11 bases lay between the germline ends. The CDR3 loop is CASSLIGNSYEQYF. In nucleotides, the CDR3 is TGTGCCAGCAGCCTTATAGGGAACTCCTACGAGCAGTACTTC.

This clonotype occurred many times. This chain uses TRBV12-3 or TRBV12-4 with TRBJ2-1; D uncertain. This CDR3 contains 13 residues. Trimming took off 1 base at V and 3 bases at J, with 4 bases between the two ends. The CDR3 DNA follows: TGTGCCAGCAGTTTAGGCAACTACAATGAGCAGTTCTTC. Its translation: CASSLGNYNEQFF.

The sample holds many counts of this clonotype. This sequence joins TRBV12-3 or TRBV12-4 and TRBJ2-7; 7 bases are shared with TRBD1. The CDR3 contains 13 residues. J gave up 2 bases and V 5 bases, and 3 bases lay outside the gene matches. The CDR3 loop is CASSTGQPYEQYF. DNA of the CDR3: TGTGCCAGCAGTACGGGACAGCCCTACGAGCAGTACTTC.

The CDR3 is CASSPFSGLKTYEQYF. CDR3 nucleotides: TGTGCCAGCAGCCCCTTCAGTGGGCTAAAGACCTACGAGCAGTACTTC. The V call is TRBV11-3, the J call TRBJ2-7; D gene ambiguous. V dropped 5 bases and J dropped 2 bases, with 19 bases sitting between them. CDR3 size: 16 residues. The germline gives CDR1 SGHNT, CDR2 YENEEA.

This clonotype showed up many times. J is TRBJ2-7 and V is TRBV21-1; the D segment call TRBD2 is taken from the table without a DNA check. TRBV21-1 is a pseudogene segment. CDR3 length: 12 residues. CDR3 sequence: CASSKEAGEQYF. The DNA for the CDR3 is TGTGCCAGCAGCAAAGAGGCGGGGGAGCAGTACTTC.

A few counts support this clonotype. The junction departs from the called germline gene at one end, perhaps through a read error. CDR3 protein: CASRGSSGHF. CDR3 sequence (DNA): TGTGCCAGCAGGGGGTCTAGCGGTCACTTC. V and J are TRBV2 and TRBJ2-1, with TRBD2 matching 7 bases. The CDR3 runs 10 residues. Germline V gene data show CDR1 as SNHLY and CDR2 as FYNNEI.

This clonotype was picked up a small number of times. V and J are TRBV5-1 and TRBJ1-2; D gene ambiguous. The CDR3 extends over 13 amino acids. Germline assignment: CDR1 SGHRS and CDR2 YFSETQ. V shed 2 bases and J shed 4 bases, with 9 bases lying between them. The CDR3, as DNA: TGCGCCAGCAGCTTCACACAGAGCTATGGCTACACCTTC. This encodes CASSFTQSYGYTF.

In nucleotides, the CDR3 is TGTGCCAGCAGTTATACAGGGAAAAAAACCTATAATTCACCCCTCCACTTT. Translation gives CASSYTGKKTYNSPLHF. The chain has TRBV27 and TRBJ1-6; a possible D gene is TRBD1 (6 bases). The germline V gene encodes CDR1 MNHEY and CDR2 SMNVEV (reference sequence). Deletions cut 4 bases from V and 2 bases from J, with 15 bases between. This CDR3 contains 17 residues.

This clonotype was found a few times. V is TRBV6-5 and J is TRBJ2-7; the D gene could be TRBD1 or TRBD2 (5 bases each). The CDR3 is 14 amino acids. V was clipped by 4 bases and J by 7 bases, with 17 bases between them. The V gene's germline CDR1 is MNHEY and CDR2 SVGAGI. In DNA, the CDR3 is TGTGCCAGCAGTTCGGGACGGATCCTCGGGGAGCAGTACGTC. This translates into CASSSGRILGEQYV.

This clonotype was seen at least ten times. The chain is built from TRBV24-1 and TRBJ2-7, with D perhaps matching TRBD2 (5 bases). V lost 3 bases, J lost 3 bases, and 8 bases lay in between. Germline V gene lookup returns CDR1 KGHDR and CDR2 SFDVKD. The CDR3 extends over 13 amino acids. DNA of the CDR3: TGTGCCACCAGTGATCCTAGCCGCTACGAGCAGTACTTC. Protein: CATSDPSRYEQYF.

This clonotype appeared a few times. CDR3 protein: CATSDSTVYQETQYF. The CDR3 coding sequence is TGTGCCACCAGTGATTCGACAGTGTACCAAGAGACCCAGTACTTC. The chain has TRBV24-1 and TRBJ2-5, with D maybe TRBD1 (5 bases). Germline V lookup: CDR1 KGHDR, CDR2 SFDVKD. CDR3 size: 15 residues. The V end lost 2 bases, the J end lost 0 bases, and 9 bases lay between the germline ends.

This rearrangement joins TRBV5-1 to TRBJ1-1, with 7 nucleotides matching TRBD1. Trimming took 3 bases from V and 1 from J; bases not matched to a gene: 6. Germline loops: CDR1 SGHRS, CDR2 YFSETQ. The CDR3 spans 15 residues. CDR3 nucleotide sequence: TGCGCCAGCAGCTGGACAGGCAACGGGAACACTGAAGCTTTCTTT. Residues: CASSWTGNGNTEAFF.

This clonotype was seen at least ten times. V usage is TRBV29-1 and J usage is TRBJ2-7, with D perhaps assigned TRBD1 or TRBD2 (5 bases each). Trimming took off 4 bases at V and 5 bases at J, with 12 bases between the two ends. Germline CDR1 reads SQVTM; CDR2 reads ANQGSEA. The CDR3 has 12 residues. The CDR3 loop reads CSVGWDHDEQYF. The CDR3 bases are TGCAGCGTTGGGTGGGACCATGACGAGCAGTACTTC.

The chain carries TRBV18 and TRBJ2-6; D gene unclear. The CDR3 runs 14 residues. V was trimmed by 0 bases and J by 4 bases, leaving 4 bases between them. The V gene's germline CDR1 is KGHSH and CDR2 LQKENI. The chain's CDR3 is CASSPPEGANVLTF. The CDR3 DNA sequence: TGTGCCAGCTCACCACCGGAAGGGGCCAACGTCCTGACTTTC. The variable domain in full, with the rest retrieved from reference TRBV18 and TRBJ2-6, is NAGVMQNPRHLVRRRGQEARLRCSPMKGHSHVYWYRQLPEEGLKFMVYLQKENIIDESGMPKERFSAEFPKEGPSILRIQQVVRGDSAAYFCASSPPEGANVLTFGAGSRLTVL.

This clonotype was seen at least ten times. The gene calls are TRBV20-1 and TRBJ2-2; D is unresolved. V lost 5 bases to trimming and J lost 2 bases, with 6 bases between them. Germline lookup yields CDR1 DFQATT and CDR2 SNEGSKA (reference sequence). This CDR3 comprises 12 residues. The DNA for the CDR3 is TGCAGTGCTCGCCCTAACACCGGGGAGCTGTTTTTT. Protein: CSARPNTGELFF.

This clonotype was seen only a few times. The chain has TRBV5-6 and TRBJ2-1, with TRBD1 matching 10 bases. The CDR3 runs 18 residues. In germline, CDR1 is SGHDT, CDR2 YYEEEE. Trimming took 4 bases from V and 1 from J; bases not matched to a gene: 11. The CDR3 DNA reads as TGTGCCAGCAGCCCGCGGGACAGGGGCTTCGGGTCCTACAATGAGCAGTTCTTC. This gives the protein CASSPRDRGFGSYNEQFF.

This clonotype was picked up a small number of times. CDR3 loop: CASSTTQQGKRALGYTF. DNA for the CDR3: TGTGCCAGCAGTACGACCCAACAGGGAAAGAGAGCTTTGGGCTACACCTTC. The V and J genes are TRBV28 and TRBJ1-2, with a possible D match to TRBD1 (6 bases). The CDR3 spans 17 residues. The V and J ends lost 5 bases and 8 bases respectively, with 27 bases between them. Germline V gives CDR1 MDHEN, CDR2 SYDVKM.

The sample holds a few counts of this clonotype. V and J are TRBV2 and TRBJ1-2; unclear D gene. CDR1 is SNHLY and CDR2 is FYNNEI in the germline V gene. The CDR3 sequence is 13 residues long. The CDR3 region is CTSPGQQGSGYTF. The CDR3 DNA sequence: TGTACTTCTCCCGGGCAGCAAGGGAGCGGCTACACCTTC.

This chain uses TRBV5-1 with TRBJ2-1; D might be TRBD1 or TRBD2, each matching 5 bases. Germline CDR1 is SGHRS and CDR2 is YFSETQ. This CDR3 has 16 amino acids. Trimming shortened V by 2 bases and J by 0 bases, and 12 bases separated the two germline ends. CDR3: CASSFGGTGSYNEQFF. The CDR3 DNA is TGCGCCAGCAGCTTTGGTGGGACCGGCTCCTACAATGAGCAGTTCTTC. Based on the CDR3 plus reference TRBV5-1 and TRBJ2-1, the full variable domain is KAGVTQTPRYLIKTRGQQVTLSCSPISGHRSVSWYQQTPGQGLQFLFEYFSETQRNKGNFPGRFSGRQFSNSRSEMNVSTLELGDSALYLCASSFGGTGSYNEQFFGPGTRLTVL.

The rearrangement uses TRBV18 and TRBJ2-3; TRBD2 might be the D (7 bases). V lost 0 bases to trimming and J lost 6 bases, with 13 bases between them. Germline CDR1 is KGHSH and CDR2 is LQKENI. The CDR3 loop spans 15 amino acids. As DNA, the CDR3 is TGTGCCAGCTCACCACCCGGGGGGCCGGGGGATACGCAGTATTTT. Translated: CASSPPGGPGDTQYF.

This rearrangement joins TRBV20-1 to TRBJ2-5; 10 nucleotides match TRBD2. The germline V gene encodes CDR1 DFQATT and CDR2 SNEGSKA (reference sequence). The CDR3 runs to 14 residues. V dropped 1 base and J dropped 5; count of bases not matched to a gene: 4. The CDR3 loop reads CSARGSGRGETQYF. The CDR3 DNA reads TGCAGTGCTAGAGGGAGCGGGAGGGGCGAGACCCAGTACTTC.

This clonotype has a count of ten or more. This chain uses TRBV12-3 or TRBV12-4 with TRBJ2-3; D possibly corresponds to TRBD2 (6 bases). The CDR3 covers 17 residues. V lost 4 bases and J 1 base, leaving 18 bases between the germline ends. CDR3 loop: CASSSVGGAHRTDTQYF. CDR3 nucleotides: TGTGCCAGCAGTTCTGTCGGGGGAGCCCACCGCACAGATACGCAGTATTTT.

The chain carries TRBV27 and TRBJ1-2; 8 positions match TRBD1. The length of the CDR3 is 14 residues. Germline V gene lookup returns CDR1 MNHEY and CDR2 SMNVEV (reference sequence). The trim removed 6 bases at V and 4 bases at J, leaving 7 bases unmatched. The CDR3 DNA reads as TGTGCCAGCAGAAAGACAGGGGATGGCTATGGCTACACCTTC. Amino acids: CASRKTGDGYGYTF.

This clonotype was counted a few times. This chain links TRBV12-3 or TRBV12-4 with TRBJ1-4; D remains ambiguous. V gave up 2 bases and J gave up 5 bases, with 9 bases separating them. This CDR3 comprises 14 residues. The CDR3 DNA sequence: TGTGCCAGCAGTTTAATGGCAGCGAATGAAAAACTGTTTTTT. Residues: CASSLMAANEKLFF.

V and J are TRBV20-1 and TRBJ2-2, with D perhaps matching TRBD1 or TRBD2 (5 bases each). V lost 0 bases and J 0 bases, leaving 17 bases between the germline ends. Per the germline V gene, CDR1 is DFQATT and CDR2 is SNEGSKA (reference sequence). CDR3 size: 18 residues. The CDR3 nucleotides read TGCAGTGCTAGAGATGGGGGTGTGGGGCTTGCGAACACCGGGGAGCTGTTTTTT. It specifies CSARDGGVGLANTGELFF.

The chain links TRBV6-5 to TRBJ2-7; D assignment may be TRBD1 or TRBD2 (5 bases each). V lost 2 bases to trimming and J lost 0 bases, with 11 bases between them. This CDR3 region has 15 residues. Per germline, CDR1 MNHEY and CDR2 SVGAGI. CDR3 region: CASSYGTGTSYEQYF. CDR3 sequence (DNA): TGTGCCAGCAGTTACGGGACCGGGACCTCCTACGAGCAGTACTTC.

The chain uses TRBV2 and TRBJ2-3; 10 positions match TRBD2. This CDR3 is 16 amino acids long. The ends lost 3 bases at V and 2 bases at J; junction bases unmatched: 5. Germline-derived CDR1 and CDR2 are SNHLY and FYNNEI. The CDR3 bases are TGTGCCAGCAGTGAGCCGACTAGCGGGTACACAGATACGCAGTATTTT. It specifies CASSEPTSGYTDTQYF.